These T cell receptor beta chains were read from a single sample in a study of blood T cell repertoires in COVID-19. Assay: immunoSEQ multiplex PCR; the TCRdb copy retains only in-frame clones and omits some. The data hold around 61,000 clones, with about 81% observed a single time. Sequencing was carried out using peripheral blood. All receptors derive from a man older than 75 with acute or convalescent COVID-19. Each CDR3 is given with its conserved first and last residue. D genes are given only for firm matches. Rows give clone size only sometimes, using once, few, many, or a class for an expanded clone.

cdr3_aa cdr3_nt v_call d_call j_call clone_size
CASSPRITGDSPLHF TGTGCCAGCTCACCACGGATCACAGGGGACTCACCCCTCCACTTT TRBV18 TRBD1 TRBJ1-6 NA
CATSDSYLASTDTQYF TGTGCCACCAGTGATTCGTACCTGGCTAGCACAGATACGCAGTATTTT TRBV24-1 NA TRBJ2-3 NA
CASSLVGQGYEQYF TGCGCCAGCAGCTTGGTGGGACAGGGTTACGAGCAGTACTTC TRBV5-1 TRBD1 TRBJ2-7 NA
CSARGVWETQYF TGCAGCGCCCGGGGGGTGTGGGAGACCCAGTACTTC TRBV29-1 TRBD2 TRBJ2-5 NA
CASSLDRSLADTQYF TGTGCCAGCAGCTTAGATCGCTCACTGGCAGATACGCAGTATTTT TRBV7-3 NA TRBJ2-3 once
CASSTPGQGYGYTF TGTGCCAGTAGTACTCCGGGACAGGGTTATGGCTACACCTTC TRBV19 TRBD1 TRBJ1-2 once
CASSSPTRQTDTQYF TGTGCCAGCAGCTCCCCAACCCGACAGACAGATACGCAGTATTTT TRBV11-2 NA TRBJ2-3 NA
CASSEGDRVGSPLHF TGTGCCAGCAGTGAAGGGGACAGGGTCGGATCACCCCTCCACTTT TRBV6-1 TRBD1 TRBJ1-6 NA
CASSLAGQDYEQYF TGCGCCAGCAGCTTGGCGGGACAGGACTACGAGCAGTACTTC TRBV5-1 TRBD1 TRBJ2-7 NA
CASSSEPGLAPDTQYF TGTGCCAGCAGCTCTGAACCGGGACTAGCTCCAGATACGCAGTATTTT TRBV7-8 TRBD2 TRBJ2-3 NA
CASSATGGANNSPLHF TGTGCCAGCAGTGCAACAGGGGGCGCAAATAATTCACCCCTCCACTTT TRBV6-2/TRBV6-3 TRBD1 TRBJ1-6 once
CVAGTYTGELFF TGTGTGGCGGGAACATACACCGGGGAGCTGTTTTTT TRBV25-1 NA TRBJ2-2 NA
CASSIGIRNQPQHF TGTGCCAGTAGTATAGGGATCAGGAATCAGCCCCAGCATTTT TRBV19 NA TRBJ1-5 NA
CASSYGLADVDTQYF TGTGCCAGCAGTTACGGACTAGCGGATGTAGATACGCAGTATTTT TRBV6-2/TRBV6-3 TRBD2 TRBJ2-3 NA
CASSTIPRATSGNTIYF TGTGCCAGCAGCACAATACCCAGGGCAACTTCTGGAAACACCATATATTTT TRBV3-1/TRBV3-2 NA TRBJ1-3 NA
CASSQAGVDEQYF TGTGCCAGCAGCCAGGCAGGGGTCGACGAGCAGTACTTC TRBV5-6 NA TRBJ2-7 NA
CASSLVGSGGSDTQYF TGTGCCAGCAGCTTAGTGGGTAGCGGGGGGTCAGATACGCAGTATTTT TRBV7-2 TRBD2 TRBJ2-3 NA
CATNFNYGYTF TGTGCCACCAATTTTAACTATGGCTACACCTTC TRBV2 NA TRBJ1-2 few
CASSHRLPPGELFF TGTGCCAGCAGCCACAGACTCCCTCCCGGGGAGCTGTTTTTT TRBV14 NA TRBJ2-2 NA
CASSVASAVDTQYF TGTGCCAGCAGTGTGGCTAGCGCGGTAGATACGCAGTATTTT TRBV2 NA TRBJ2-3 NA
CASSTGLAPYVLTF TGTGCCAGCAGCACGGGACTAGCGCCCTACGTCCTGACTTTC TRBV7-2 TRBD2 TRBJ2-6 NA
CASTRASSGNTIYF TGTGCCAGCACGCGAGCTTCCTCTGGAAACACCATATATTTT TRBV6-6 NA TRBJ1-3 once
CARSARRVGGNQPQHF TGTGCCAGAAGCGCCCGGAGGGTTGGTGGCAATCAGCCCCAGCATTTT TRBV5-3 NA TRBJ1-5 NA
CASSQDAGGSYEQYF TGCGCCAGCAGCCAAGACGCAGGGGGCTCCTACGAGCAGTACTTC TRBV4-3 TRBD1 TRBJ2-7 NA
CASRFSPGHGLHF TGTGCCAGCAGGTTTTCTCCGGGACACGGCCTCCACTTT TRBV6-5 NA TRBJ1-6 NA
CASTTIRNQPQHF TGTGCCAGCACTACCATAAGAAATCAGCCCCAGCATTTT TRBV6-5 NA TRBJ1-5 NA
CASSTGTSGRFYNEQFF TGTGCCAGCAGCACAGGGACTAGCGGGAGGTTCTACAATGAGCAGTTCTTC TRBV7-2 TRBD2 TRBJ2-1 NA
CASTAGQGATEAFF TGCGCCAGCACCGCAGGGCAGGGGGCGACTGAAGCTTTCTTT TRBV5-1 TRBD1 TRBJ1-1 NA
CASSPGPLDGYTF TGTGCCAGCAGTCCAGGCCCTCTTGATGGCTACACCTTC TRBV6-5 NA TRBJ1-2 NA
CASSSLRMALAKNIQYF TGTGCCAGCAGTTCTCTCCGAATGGCTTTAGCCAAAAACATTCAGTACTTC TRBV28 NA TRBJ2-4 few
CASSAENSPLHF TGTGCCAGCAGCGCGGAGAATTCACCCCTCCACTTT TRBV13 NA TRBJ1-6 few
CASSRLAESYEQYF TGTGCCAGCAGCCGACTGGCGGAATCCTACGAGCAGTACTTC TRBV5-4 NA TRBJ2-7 few
CASSLGLAGGYYNEQFF TGTGCCAGCAGCTTAGGACTAGCGGGAGGGTACTACAATGAGCAGTTCTTC TRBV11-2 TRBD2 TRBJ2-1 NA
CASSQEQGVGGYTF TGCGCCAGCAGCCAAGAGCAGGGTGTCGGTGGCTACACCTTC TRBV4-3 NA TRBJ1-2 NA
CASSQGTGQGDTEAFF TGTGCCAGCAGCCAAGGCACGGGACAGGGGGACACTGAAGCTTTCTTT TRBV3-1/TRBV3-2 TRBD1 TRBJ1-1 NA
CATSIGQGQPTNEKLFF TGTGCCACCAGCATTGGACAGGGGCAACCAACTAATGAAAAACTGTTTTTT TRBV15 TRBD1 TRBJ1-4 NA
CASSDRASLYEQYF TGTGCCAGCAGCGACAGGGCGTCCCTCTACGAGCAGTACTTC TRBV6-5 TRBD1 TRBJ2-7 NA
CASRIIQTLTPEAFF TGTGCCAGCAGAATTATCCAGACTCTCACCCCTGAAGCTTTCTTT TRBV13 NA TRBJ1-1 NA
CASSIQGVLFGYTF TGTGCCAGTAGTATCCAGGGGGTACTTTTCGGCTACACCTTC TRBV19 TRBD1 TRBJ1-2 few
CASSVLTGHNEQFF TGTGCCAGCAGCGTATTGACAGGACACAATGAGCAGTTCTTC TRBV9 NA TRBJ2-1 NA
CAIGPGAYEQYF TGTGCCATCGGGCCGGGGGCCTACGAGCAGTACTTC TRBV10-3 NA TRBJ2-7 NA
CASSSGRGQETQYF TGTGCCAGCAGCTCAGGGAGGGGGCAAGAGACCCAGTACTTC TRBV7-2 NA TRBJ2-5 NA
CASSPTSGGASGELFF TGTGCTAGCAGCCCAACTAGCGGGGGGGCGTCCGGGGAGCTGTTTTTT TRBV7-7 TRBD2 TRBJ2-2 NA
CASSVDEMDRGYYYGYTF TGTGCCAGCAGCGTAGACGAAATGGACAGGGGATATTACTATGGCTACACCTTC TRBV9 TRBD1 TRBJ1-2 NA
CASSPVAGEGNEQFF TGTGCCAGCAGCCCTGTCGCGGGGGAAGGCAATGAGCAGTTCTTC TRBV11-1 TRBD2 TRBJ2-1 NA
CASSYQGQGEKLFF TGTGCCAGCAGTTACCAGGGTCAAGGCGAAAAACTGTTTTTT TRBV28 NA TRBJ1-4 NA
CASSGDFRDRGGQPQHF TGTGCCAGCAGCGGCGATTTCCGGGACAGGGGCGGGCAGCCCCAGCATTTT TRBV6-2/TRBV6-3 TRBD1 TRBJ1-5 NA
CAATGTGLPGPQHF TGTGCCGCGACCGGGACAGGGTTGCCTGGGCCCCAGCATTTT TRBV19 TRBD1 TRBJ1-5 NA
CASSPEGTGGYEQYF TGTGCCAGCAGTCCCGAAGGGACAGGGGGCTACGAGCAGTACTTC TRBV6-5 TRBD1 TRBJ2-7 NA
CASSRRQTYEQYF TGTGCCAGCAGCCGCAGACAAACCTACGAGCAGTACTTC TRBV6-5 NA TRBJ2-7 NA
CASSSYLAGELFF TGCGCCAGCAGCTCCTACCTGGCCGGGGAGCTGTTTTTT TRBV5-1 NA TRBJ2-2 NA
CAIAVTDTQYF TGTGCCATCGCGGTTACAGATACGCAGTATTTT TRBV10-3 NA TRBJ2-3 NA
CASSFRVDEQFF TGTGCCAGCAGTTTTCGGGTCGATGAGCAGTTCTTC TRBV12-3/TRBV12-4 NA TRBJ2-1 NA
CASSAYEGGTGANVLTF TGTGCCAGCAGTGCTTATGAGGGGGGGACTGGGGCCAACGTCCTGACTTTC TRBV28 NA TRBJ2-6 NA